Listed here are 21 T cell receptor beta chains from one sample, sequenced in a study of beta chain features in type 1 diabetes. Expressed TCRB transcripts were sequenced after all isolated RNA was converted to cDNA. Profiled with immunoSEQ multiplex PCR; TCRdb holds only in-frame clones, not every one. The table records some 330,000 clones, 9.5% to 12% of them present only once. Material for sequencing was naive CD4+ T cells from blood. The origin of the receptors is a woman in her twenties or thirties in good health.

This clone has a handful of counts. The V and J genes are TRBV18 and TRBJ2-3; a weak D match, TRBD2 (5 bases). The CDR3 is 12 amino acids. The germline V gene has CDR1 KGHSH and CDR2 LQKENI. The V end was cut by 3 bases, the J end by 4 bases, with 5 bases between. The CDR3 protein is CASSPRADTQYF. CDR3 DNA sequence: TGTGCCAGCTCACCGAGGGCAGATACGCAGTATTTT.

This clone was found a few times. The rearrangement joins TRBV28 to TRBJ1-1; 7 bases agree with TRBD1. Germline assignment: CDR1 MDHEN and CDR2 SYDVKM. With 3 bases clipped from V and 5 bases from J, the junction kept 6 bases outside the gene matches. This CDR3 region has 14 residues. For the CDR3, the DNA is TGTGCCAGCAGTTTTGTCGCAGGGGGGACTGAAGCTTTCTTT. It translates to CASSFVAGGTEAFF. Combining the CDR3 with reference TRBV28 and TRBJ1-1 gives the whole variable domain DVKVTQSSRYLVKRTGEKVFLECVQDMDHENMFWYRQDPGLGLRLIYFSYDVKMKEKGDIPEGYSVSREKKERFSLILESASTNQTSMYLCASSFVAGGTEAFFGQGTRLTVV.

The sample holds a few counts of this clone. The chain recombines TRBV25-1 with TRBJ2-2; the match to TRBD1 covers 9 bases. After removal of 2 bases from V and 8 bases from J, the junction contained 6 bases not matched to a gene. CDR1 MGHDK and CDR2 SYGVNS come from the germline V gene. CDR3 length: 15 amino acids. In nucleotides, the CDR3 is TGTGCCAGCAGTGAACCCGGGACAGGGATAGGGGAGCTGTTTTTT. It is translated as CASSEPGTGIGELFF.

The J gene is TRBJ2-7, the V gene TRBV6-5; D might be TRBD2 (6 bases). In germline, CDR1 is MNHEY, CDR2 SVGAGI. This CDR3 has 12 amino acids. The ends were cut back, 6 bases at V and 4 bases at J, with 10 bases in the middle. This chain's CDR3 is CASSGSGYEQYF. The CDR3 DNA follows: TGTGCCAGCAGCGGGAGCGGTTACGAGCAGTACTTC.

This chain uses TRBV7-2 with TRBJ2-5; D is undetermined. V was trimmed by 5 bases and J by 5 bases, leaving 9 bases between them. This CDR3 is built from 12 residues. From germline, CDR1 is SGHTA and CDR2 FQGNSA. This CDR3 reads CASSPLLETQYF. In DNA form, the CDR3 reads TGTGCCAGCAGCCCCCTTTTGGAGACCCAGTACTTC.

The chain joins TRBV6-5 to TRBJ2-2; tentative D call: TRBD2 (5 bases). Trimming removed 5 bases at V and 4 bases at J, with 14 bases between. CDR1 MNHEY and CDR2 SVGAGI come from the germline V gene. The CDR3 loop spans 15 amino acids. The CDR3 region has the DNA TGTGCCAGCAGTCCGACTACGGGATTCACCGGGGAGCTGTTTTTT. Translating gives CASSPTTGFTGELFF.

The rearrangement links TRBV15 to TRBJ2-1, with D possibly matching TRBD2 (6 bases). Germline V gives CDR1 LNHNV, CDR2 YYDKDF (reference sequence). V lost 1 base, J lost 0 bases, and 16 bases lay in between. The CDR3 covers 18 residues. The CDR3 sequence is CATSRVPPVRGSYNEQFF. In nucleotides, the CDR3 is TGTGCCACCAGCAGAGTTCCCCCGGTGCGGGGCTCCTACAATGAGCAGTTCTTC.

This clone was observed a handful of times. A read error may account for a junction end that differs from germline. The chain uses TRBV29-1 and TRBJ2-1, with 10 nucleotides matching TRBD1. Germline assignment: CDR1 SQVTM and CDR2 ANQGSEA. The CDR3 contains 12 residues. Here the CDR3 reads CSVEETGGLWLF. In nucleotides, the CDR3 is TGCAGCGTTGAAGAGACAGGGGGCCTCTGGCTCTTC.

The chain uses TRBV5-6 and TRBJ2-5; D is unresolved. The CDR3 covers 12 residues. In germline, CDR1 is SGHDT, CDR2 YYEEEE. Trimming shortened V by 0 bases and J by 5 bases, and 5 bases separated the two germline ends. In DNA form, the CDR3 reads TGTGCCAGCAGCTTGGTCCCTGAGACCCAGTACTTC. Amino acid sequence: CASSLVPETQYF.

This chain links TRBV7-3 with TRBJ2-3; 11 bases are shared with TRBD2. CDR1 SGHTA and CDR2 FQGTGA come from the germline V gene. The CDR3 extends over 18 amino acids. The junction had 14 bases not matched to a gene; V was cut back by 3 bases and J by 6 bases. In DNA, the CDR3 is TGTGCCAGCAGCTTCTCCGATCGTAGCGGGAGGGCCTCTGATACGCAGTATTTT. This gives the protein CASSFSDRSGRASDTQYF.

This clone has a handful of counts. The chain is built from TRBV18 and TRBJ2-7; 10 bases are shared with TRBD2. V lost 2 bases to trimming and J lost 5 bases; unmatched junction nucleotides: 6. Germline CDR1 and CDR2: KGHSH and LQKENI. This CDR3 region has 15 residues. As DNA, the CDR3 is TGTGCCAGCTCACCATTGGCTAGCGGGAGCGACGAGCAGTACTTC. The encoded protein is CASSPLASGSDEQYF.

The chain recombines TRBV28 with TRBJ1-1, with 7 bases aligning to TRBD1. CDR3 length: 16 amino acids. Germline V CDR1 and CDR2: MDHEN, SYDVKM. V lost 7 bases and J lost 5; bases outside the gene matches: 16. The CDR3 reads CASIPPGQGDSTEAFF. CDR3 in DNA: TGTGCCAGCATTCCCCCGGGCCAGGGGGACAGTACTGAAGCTTTCTTT.

The chain is built from TRBV7-9 and TRBJ2-3; possible D gene TRBD2, 5 bases. Trimming removed 7 bases at V and 0 bases at J, with 11 bases between. Per the germline V gene, CDR1 is SEHNR and CDR2 is FQNEAQ (reference sequence). The CDR3 has 14 amino acids. CDR3 in amino acids: CASIKGGSTDTQYF. The DNA for the CDR3 is TGTGCCAGCATCAAGGGCGGGAGCACAGATACGCAGTATTTT.

Comment on this clone: The sample holds other DNA sequences that translate to the same CDR3. J is TRBJ2-5 and V is TRBV18, with D possibly TRBD2 on 5 matching bases. Germline CDR1 reads KGHSH; CDR2 reads LQKENI. V was shortened by 1 base and J by 2 bases, with 8 bases between the two germline ends. The CDR3 covers 14 residues. The CDR3 loop is CASSPLASQETQYF. The CDR3 DNA sequence: TGTGCCAGCTCACCACTAGCGTCTCAAGAGACCCAGTACTTC.

This clone was counted only a few times. V is TRBV30 and J is TRBJ1-2, with 9 bases that match TRBD1. Trimming removed 4 bases from V and 4 bases from J; junction bases left unmatched: 13. CDR1 is GTSNPN, CDR2 SVGIG, per germline (reference sequence). CDR3 size: 16 residues. This CDR3 reads CAWTTDGTGLGYGYTF. In nucleotides, the CDR3 is TGTGCCTGGACCACCGACGGGACAGGGTTGGGCTATGGCTACACCTTC.

The chain has TRBV7-2 and TRBJ2-3; D uncertain. The germline gives CDR1 SGHTA, CDR2 FQGNSA. The CDR3 has 11 residues. Trimming removed 4 bases from V and 8 bases from J, with 7 bases in between. CDR3 sequence (DNA): TGTGCCAGCAGCTCCCCCCGTACGCAGTATTTT. Translation: CASSSPRTQYF.

The chain links TRBV5-1 to TRBJ2-1; 14 nucleotides match TRBD2. The germline gives CDR1 SGHRS, CDR2 YFSETQ. The CDR3 is 16 amino acids. With 2 bases clipped from V and 7 bases from J, the junction kept 5 bases outside the gene matches. Written as DNA, the CDR3 is TGCGCCAGCAGCTTAGGACTAGCGGGAGGTCCTAATGAGCAGTTCTTC. Translating it yields CASSLGLAGGPNEQFF.

This clone was counted only a few times. V usage is TRBV19 and J usage is TRBJ2-7; D is possibly TRBD2 (6 bases). CDR1 and CDR2 (germline): LNHDA, SQIVND (reference sequence). There are 17 residues in the CDR3. Deletions cut 1 base from V and 0 bases from J, with 16 bases between. As DNA, the CDR3 is TGTGCCAGTAGTATAGCCGCGCGAAGGAGGGGCTCCTACGAGCAGTACTTC. Encoded protein: CASSIAARRRGSYEQYF.

This clone was found a few times. J is TRBJ2-4 and V is TRBV7-8, with 8 bases matching TRBD2. V dropped 0 bases and J dropped 14; count of bases not matched to a gene: 21. Germline V gives CDR1 SGHVS, CDR2 FQNEAQ. This CDR3 is built from 18 residues. In DNA form, the CDR3 reads TGTGCCAGCAGCTTAGCCGAACCAGGGCTCGGTCGGGAGGGCCTGAAGTACTTC. This translates into CASSLAEPGLGREGLKYF.

This clone was seen a handful of times. The chain combines TRBV5-1 with TRBJ2-7; 7 bases agree with TRBD2. This CDR3 is built from 14 residues. Germline CDR1 SGHRS, CDR2 YFSETQ. Trimming cost V 5 bases and J 5 bases; bases outside gene matches: 10. The chain's CDR3 is CASSPRGGSNEQYF. Here the CDR3 DNA reads TGCGCCAGCAGTCCTCGGGGAGGGAGCAACGAGCAGTACTTC.

Only a few counts were recorded for this clone. The gene calls are TRBV28 and TRBJ1-4; maybe TRBD1 (6 bases). Germline CDR1 is MDHEN and CDR2 is SYDVKM. Trimming shortened V by 5 bases and J by 8 bases, and 21 bases separated the two germline ends. CDR3 length equals 16 residues. The CDR3 spells CASSPPQGWVREKLFF. The DNA of the CDR3 is TGTGCCAGCAGTCCTCCACAGGGTTGGGTTAGGGAAAAACTGTTTTTT. The whole variable domain, filled in from reference TRBV28 and TRBJ1-4, reads DVKVTQSSRYLVKRTGEKVFLECVQDMDHENMFWYRQDPGLGLRLIYFSYDVKMKEKGDIPEGYSVSREKKERFSLILESASTNQTSMYLCASSPPQGWVREKLFFGSGTQLSVL.